This T cell receptor (beta chain) comes out of a study of T cell repertoires in cytomegalovirus infection. Study results and caveats: Summed frequency of public TCR beta families distinguished CMV carriers with the relevant HLA. HLA-C-restricted CMV-specific TCR beta clonotypes prevailed in the ex vivo response.

A note on this clonotype: Its antigen is currently unknown.

Germline V gene data show CDR1 as SEHNR and CDR2 as FQNEAQ (reference sequence). This CDR3 is 14 amino acids long. V lost 4 bases and J lost 10, with 14 bases in between. Each CDR3 protein is one row after TCRdb ran MiXCR on the reads. This sample carries 300,000 to 400,000 distinct CDR3 sequences, 9.5% of them seen once, and the ten largest clones take 3.5% to 4.5%. V usage is TRBV7-9 and J usage is TRBJ1-6; D is unclear. The sequence was collected from a human donor in good health (CMV status not recorded). Some clones in this sample may be carry-over from other donors' samples. The sample comprised PBMCs. In DNA form, the CDR3 reads TGTGCCAGCAGCTCCACCCAAGGGCTCTCACCCCTCCACTTT. Protein product: CASSSTQGLSPLHF.